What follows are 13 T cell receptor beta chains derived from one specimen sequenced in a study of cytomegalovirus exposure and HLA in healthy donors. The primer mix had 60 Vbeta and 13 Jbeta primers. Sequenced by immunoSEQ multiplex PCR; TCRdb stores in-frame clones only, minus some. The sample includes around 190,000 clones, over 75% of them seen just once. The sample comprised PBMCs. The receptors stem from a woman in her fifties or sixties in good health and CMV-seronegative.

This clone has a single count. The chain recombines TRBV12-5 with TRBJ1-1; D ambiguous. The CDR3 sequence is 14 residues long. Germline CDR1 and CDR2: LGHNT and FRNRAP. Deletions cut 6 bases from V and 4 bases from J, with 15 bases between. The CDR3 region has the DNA TGTGCTAGTGGAACCTACCAGACTGGCACTGAAGCTTTCTTT. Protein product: CASGTYQTGTEAFF.

The CDR3 here is CASSWGDPSSYEQYF. CDR3 DNA: TGTGCCAGCAGCTGGGGGGACCCCAGCTCCTACGAGCAGTACTTC. The gene calls are TRBV5-4 and TRBJ2-7; TRBD2 is a possible D gene (6 bases). Trimming took off 3 bases at V and 0 bases at J, with 13 bases between the two ends. The CDR3 sequence is 15 residues long. Per the germline V gene, CDR1 is SGHNT and CDR2 is YYREEE (reference sequence).

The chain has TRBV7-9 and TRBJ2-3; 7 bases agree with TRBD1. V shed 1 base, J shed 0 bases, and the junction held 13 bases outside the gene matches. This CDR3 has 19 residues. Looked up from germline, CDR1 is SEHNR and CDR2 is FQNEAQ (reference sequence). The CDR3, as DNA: TGTGCCAGCAGCTTAGAGGGGGCAAGGGACCACCGAAGCACAGATACGCAGTATTTT. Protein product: CASSLEGARDHRSTDTQYF.

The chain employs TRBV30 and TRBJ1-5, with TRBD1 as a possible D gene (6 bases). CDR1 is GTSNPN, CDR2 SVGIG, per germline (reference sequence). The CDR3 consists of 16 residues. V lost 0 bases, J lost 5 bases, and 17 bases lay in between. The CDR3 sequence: CAWSVSFRAGDQPQHF. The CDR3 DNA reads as TGTGCCTGGAGTGTTAGCTTCAGGGCAGGGGATCAGCCCCAGCATTTT.

In DNA form, the CDR3 reads TGTGCCAGCAGCCAGGGGGCGTCCGGGACAGGGCCCTCCTACGAGCAGTACTTC. This gives the protein CASSQGASGTGPSYEQYF. This chain links TRBV14 with TRBJ2-7; 9 nucleotides align to TRBD1. Germline CDR1 SGHDN, CDR2 FVKESK. CDR3 size: 18 residues. V shed 3 bases and J 0 bases; nucleotides not matched to a gene: 12.

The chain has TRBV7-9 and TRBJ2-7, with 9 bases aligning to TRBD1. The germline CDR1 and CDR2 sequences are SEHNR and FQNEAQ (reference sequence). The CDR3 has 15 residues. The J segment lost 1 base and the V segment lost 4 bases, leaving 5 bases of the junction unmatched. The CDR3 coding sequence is TGTGCCAGCAGCTCCTCCGGGACAGGGTCCTACGAGCAGTACTTC. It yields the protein CASSSSGTGSYEQYF.

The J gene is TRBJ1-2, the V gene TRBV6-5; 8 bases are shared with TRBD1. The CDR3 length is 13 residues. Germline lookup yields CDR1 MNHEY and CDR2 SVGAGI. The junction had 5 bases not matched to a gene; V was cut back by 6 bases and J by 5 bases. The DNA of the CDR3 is TGTGCCAGCAGATCCGACAGGGGATATGGCTACACCTTC. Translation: CASRSDRGYGYTF.

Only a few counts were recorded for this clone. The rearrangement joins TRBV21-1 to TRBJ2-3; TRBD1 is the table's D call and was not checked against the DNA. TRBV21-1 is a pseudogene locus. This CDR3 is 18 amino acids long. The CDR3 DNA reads TGTGCCAGCAGGGCCATCGGACAGGGGGACTTAAGCACAGATACGCAGTATTTT. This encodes CASRAIGQGDLSTDTQYF.

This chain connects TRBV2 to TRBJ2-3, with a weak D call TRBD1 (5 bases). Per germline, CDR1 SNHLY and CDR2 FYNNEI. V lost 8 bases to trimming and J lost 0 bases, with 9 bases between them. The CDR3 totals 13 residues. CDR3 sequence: CASVQGSTDTQYF. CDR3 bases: TGTGCCAGCGTCCAGGGTAGCACAGATACGCAGTATTTT.

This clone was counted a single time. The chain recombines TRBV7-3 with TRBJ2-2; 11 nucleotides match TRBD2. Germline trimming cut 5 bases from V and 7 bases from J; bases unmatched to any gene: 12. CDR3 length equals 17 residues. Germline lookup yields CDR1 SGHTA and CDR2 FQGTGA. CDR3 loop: CASSLLLAGDKGGELFF. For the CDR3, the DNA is TGTGCCAGCAGCCTGCTACTAGCGGGAGATAAGGGCGGGGAGCTGTTTTTT. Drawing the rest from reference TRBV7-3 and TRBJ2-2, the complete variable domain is GAGVSQTPSNKVTEKGKYVELRCDPISGHTALYWYRQSLGQGPEFLIYFQGTGAADDSGLPNDRFFAVRPEGSVSTLKIQRTERGDSAVYLCASSLLLAGDKGGELFFGEGSRLTVL.

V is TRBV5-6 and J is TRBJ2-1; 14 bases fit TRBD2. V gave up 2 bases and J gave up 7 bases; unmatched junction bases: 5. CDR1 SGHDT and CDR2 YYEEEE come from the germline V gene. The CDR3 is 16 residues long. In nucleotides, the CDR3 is TGTGCCAGCAGCTTCTTGACTAGCGGGAGGGAAAATGAGCAGTTCTTC. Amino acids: CASSFLTSGRENEQFF.

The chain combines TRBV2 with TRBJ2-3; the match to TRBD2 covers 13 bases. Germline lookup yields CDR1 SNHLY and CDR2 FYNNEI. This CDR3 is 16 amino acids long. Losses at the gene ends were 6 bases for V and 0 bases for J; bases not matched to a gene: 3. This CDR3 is CASRGLAGASTDTQYF. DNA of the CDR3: TGTGCCAGCAGAGGACTAGCGGGAGCTAGCACAGATACGCAGTATTTT.

The CDR3: CASSQDLFSGELFF. The CDR3 DNA reads TGTGCCAGCAGCCAAGACCTCTTCTCCGGGGAGCTGTTTTTT. The J gene is TRBJ2-2, the V gene TRBV14, with D unclear. CDR1 is SGHDN, CDR2 FVKESK, per germline. CDR3 size: 14 residues. V dropped 0 bases and J dropped 6 bases, with 8 bases sitting between them.